This T cell receptor (beta chain) was observed in a study of human T cells and chemical hapten exposure (TCRdb year 2021). A note on the overall study: For sensitization, 2% DPC in acetone was applied to a roughly 2 cm by roughly 2 cm area of upper inner arm skin. Patch tests used Finn chambers with 0.01% DPC on the upper back, scored after 6 days by International Contact Dermatitis Research Group standards. The libraries were sequenced as a pool, and the TCR yield per sample differed mostly because of small variations in library volumes within the pool. Alopecia areata with under or over 50% scalp involvement, alopecia totalis and alopecia universalis were represented in the patient cohort, which was mostly female. This study followed changes in the peripheral blood TCR repertoire in vivo during primary and secondary sensitization of alopecia patients to the hapten diphenylcyclopropenone (DPC). Twenty-nine alopecia patients provided blood for TCR sequencing at one to four time points (pre-sensitization, 2, 6 and 24 weeks). Throughout the study period of roughly 24 weeks, patients also received therapeutic DPC doses to the scalp every week. Blood was sampled from patients pre-sensitization (week 0) and at 2, 6 and about 24 weeks after DPC sensitization.

Comment on this clonotype: Its antigen is unknown. One base away lies a much larger clone, so this may be a sequencing read error.

The time point tag for this specimen amounts to: patch test 1, 2 weeks after DPC sensitization. The treatment or condition label, read with the paper, signifies: therapeutic diphenylcyclopropenone sensitization with weekly scalp DPC. At every patch-test visit, the blood draw took place before the patch test was put on. Patients were eligible if aged 18 to 70, diagnosed with alopecia and judged suitable for DPC therapy, and pregnant patients were excluded. Total RNA was extracted from unfractionated whole blood that had been collected in Tempus Blood RNA tubes. Broader findings and caveats from the paper: DPC sensitization did not change how many TCRs were above 1 in 1000 frequency, and no evidence was found of alterations in global repertoire structure. Compared with pre-sensitization or healthy control sets, expanded TCRs formed significantly more large CDR3 similarity clusters, which is consistent with antigen-driven responses. Because all patients had alopecia, a presumed autoimmune disease, the immune response of the patients might differ from that of healthy individuals. After repeated subsampling, changes were observed in the strength of the expansion versus patch-test correlation and in the threshold at which the correlation became significant. The number of PT1 expanded TCRs positively correlated with patch test score, significant at thresholds 8, 16 and 32 but not 4.

The library was made by RACE. The instrument given in TCRdb is NextSeq 500. During library preparation, unique molecular identifiers were attached to individual cDNA molecules so that TCRs could be counted in a quantitative, reproducible way. Each blood RNA sample was used to sequence both TCR alpha and TCR beta chains. The paper's processing steps were these. The median number of TCRs per sample was some 100,000, ranging from roughly 20,000 to 690,600. The Decombinator software suite was used to annotate V, J and CDR3 in the TCR reads. Every sample was subsampled to the same number of TCRs (28,000) for the PS versus PT1 abundance plots. TCRs were defined as expanded if absent before sensitization and observed at least eight times at the 2-week time point. TCRdb took the public reads, trimmed them with fastp at Q25, ran MiXCR for clone calling and kept in-frame beta chains. Each record represents a unique CDR3 protein, reported with the most common genes and DNA among its rows. Here the V and J calls rest on TCRdb's processing, not on the authors' analysis. The sample contains 45,000 to 70,000 distinct CDR3 sequences, 9.3% of them found a single time. The top ten clonotypes cover roughly 13% of the sample.

From the cysteine through the phenylalanine, the CDR3 covers 14 amino acids. Only CDR3 DNA is held: 42 bases, read in frame from base 1. For CDR1 and CDR2, the germline V gene lists SGHAT and FQNNGV. Recombination joined TRBV11-2 with TRBJ1-1, with a weak D call of TRBD1 (6 bases match). The TCR comes from a woman in her 40s with alopecia areata. Some clones in this sample may be carry-over from other donors' samples. The source material was whole blood, sampled in connection with sensitization to the hapten diphenylcyclopropenone (DPC). For the CDR3, the sequence is CAGSLEDSYTEAFF. Here is the DNA: TGTGCCGGCAGCTTAGAGGACAGTTACACTGAAGCTTTCTTT.